One T cell receptor beta chain is described in this entry. What it binds is unknown. The record originates from a study of CD8 T cells in ankylosing spondylitis. Broader study findings: Relatively rare in peripheral blood, disease-linked clones were also CD8+. Significant enrichment of disease-linked clones was reported in matched ankylosing spondylitis synovial fluid. Earlier studies detected some motif variants in reactive arthritis synovial fluid and blood. Ankylosing spondylitis blood seemed to carry a telltale TCR beta motif made of several highly homologous variants.

Trimming took 3 bases from V and 0 from J, leaving 12 bases between them. Germline V CDR1 and CDR2: SQVTM, ANQGSEA. This CDR3 spans 15 amino acids. Using quantitative 5'-RACE with molecular barcodes, the authors made TCR beta libraries. TCRdb re-analysed the 5' RACE reads in MiXCR, keeping a single row per CDR3 protein. The sample lists tens of thousands of distinct CDR3 sequences, about 8.3% occurring once. This chain joins TRBV29-1 and TRBJ2-1, with D possibly matching TRBD2 (6 bases). This clonotype was sampled from a male donor with ankylosing spondylitis. The material sequenced was blood, either unsorted or a sorted T cell fraction (not recorded which). CDR3 in DNA: TGCAGCGTTGATGGGGGGATGGGCTCCTACAATGAGCAGTTCTTC. Protein sequence: CSVDGGMGSYNEQFF.